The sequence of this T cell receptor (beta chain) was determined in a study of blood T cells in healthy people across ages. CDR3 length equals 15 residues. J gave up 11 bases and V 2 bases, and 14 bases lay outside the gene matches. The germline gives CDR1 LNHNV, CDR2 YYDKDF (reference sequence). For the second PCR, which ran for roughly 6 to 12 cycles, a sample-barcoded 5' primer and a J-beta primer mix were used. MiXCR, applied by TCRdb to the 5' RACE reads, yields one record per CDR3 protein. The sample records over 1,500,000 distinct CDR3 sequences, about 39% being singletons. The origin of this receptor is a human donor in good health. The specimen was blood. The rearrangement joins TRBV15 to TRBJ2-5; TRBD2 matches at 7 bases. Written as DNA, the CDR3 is TGTGCCACCAGCAGACCCTCCGGGACTATAAGGGAGCAGTACTTC. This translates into CATSRPSGTIREQYF. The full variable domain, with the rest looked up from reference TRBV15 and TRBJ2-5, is DAMVIQNPRYQVTQFGKPVTLSCSQTLNHNVMYWYQQKSSQAPKLLFHYYDKDFNNEADTPDNFQSRRPNTSFCFLDIRSPGLGDTAMYLCATSRPSGTIREQYFGPGTRLLVL.